Shown below are 9 T cell receptor beta chains from a single sample sequenced in a study of response to subunit inactivated influenza vaccine. MiXCR was run by TCRdb on the RT-PCR reads, yielding one entry per CDR3 protein. The data contain roughly 790,000 distinct CDR3 sequences, around 20% of them singletons. Sequenced here: PBMCs from blood, sampled more than 4 days after vaccination. Source of these receptors: a man in his forties or fifties who received an inactivated influenza vaccine.

This clonotype came up a few times. V is TRBV12-3 or TRBV12-4 and J is TRBJ2-1; 8 bases align to TRBD1. This CDR3 is 15 amino acids long. J lost 2 bases, V lost 6 bases, and 6 bases had no gene match. The CDR3 sequence: CASSRDRPTYNEQFF. In DNA, the CDR3 is TGTGCCAGCAGCCGGGACAGGCCTACCTACAATGAGCAGTTCTTC.

The genes are TRBV19 and TRBJ1-6; D gene uncertain. V was pared by 3 bases and J by 7 bases, with 10 bases between. Germline CDR1 is LNHDA and CDR2 is SQIVND (reference sequence). CDR3 size: 14 residues. The DNA of the CDR3 is TGTGCCAGTAGTATCCGGACGGGAAATTCACCCCTCCACTTT. Amino acid sequence: CASSIRTGNSPLHF.

This clonotype was recorded at least ten times. The chain recombines TRBV27 with TRBJ1-4; D ambiguous. This CDR3 contains 14 residues. V shed 6 bases and J shed 0 bases, with 8 bases lying between them. CDR1 and CDR2 from the germline V gene are MNHEY and SMNVEV (reference sequence). For the CDR3, the DNA is TGTGCCAGCAGCAGGACCGCAACTAATGAAAAACTGTTTTTT. Translation: CASSRTATNEKLFF.

The chain has TRBV6-5 and TRBJ2-6, with D perhaps being TRBD1 or TRBD2 (6 bases each). V gave up 4 bases and J gave up 5 bases, with 9 bases separating them. CDR3 length: 14 amino acids. Per germline, CDR1 MNHEY and CDR2 SVGAGI. DNA for the CDR3: TGTGCCAGCAGTTTCGGGGGCAGGGCCAACGTCCTGACTTTC. Translation gives CASSFGGRANVLTF.

This clonotype has more than one count but fewer than ten. The rearrangement joins TRBV20-1 to TRBJ2-7; the D is unclear. CDR1 DFQATT and CDR2 SNEGSKA come from the germline V gene (reference sequence). The V gene lost 4 bases and the J gene lost 0 bases, with 16 bases spanning the gap. The CDR3 is 15 amino acids. The DNA of the CDR3 is TGCAGTGCTAAGGACCAATTTCTCCTCTCCTACGAGCAGTACTTC. It encodes CSAKDQFLLSYEQYF.

The chain links TRBV12-3 or TRBV12-4 to TRBJ2-7; perhaps TRBD2 as D (6 bases). CDR3 length equals 14 residues. V was clipped by 1 base and J by 3 bases, with 10 bases between them. CDR3 region: CASSLGRLDYEQYF. The CDR3 coding sequence is TGTGCCAGCAGTTTAGGGAGACTAGACTACGAGCAGTACTTC.

There are a few counts of this clonotype. The V and J genes are TRBV29-1 and TRBJ2-7; D is undetermined. The CDR3 extends over 13 amino acids. The V end lost 4 bases, the J end lost 3 bases, and 13 bases lay between the germline ends. Per the germline V gene, CDR1 is SQVTM and CDR2 is ANQGSEA. CDR3 region: CSVGHSKYYEQYF. In DNA form, the CDR3 reads TGCAGCGTTGGACATTCTAAGTACTACGAGCAGTACTTC.

This clonotype was picked up one time. In DNA, the CDR3 is TGTGCCACCAGTGATTTACCCCTTGGCGCCGGGGGAGAGACCCAGTACTTC. Its translation: CATSDLPLGAGGETQYF. The chain has TRBV24-1 and TRBJ2-5; possible D gene TRBD2, 6 bases. V was clipped by 1 base and J by 4 bases, with 18 bases between them. The CDR3 is 17 residues long. In germline, CDR1 is KGHDR, CDR2 SFDVKD.

This clonotype has a count of ten or more. The chain has TRBV5-1 and TRBJ1-6; D call uncertain. Germline V CDR1 and CDR2: SGHRS, YFSETQ. This CDR3 is built from 15 residues. V shed 0 bases and J shed 10 bases, with 14 bases lying between them. DNA for the CDR3: TGCGCCAGCAGCTTGGTTGACGGATTCAGGTCACCCCTCCACTTT. Residues: CASSLVDGFRSPLHF.